This T cell receptor (beta chain) is from a study of T-cell memory formation after mild COVID-19. Across the whole study: Clustering of TCRs was largely donor specific.

Remarks on this clonotype: Its matching antigen is unknown.

Study findings and constraints: Pre-infection memory carried some responding clones, suggesting that cross-reactive memory joined. The study found balanced CD4/CD8 in clones contracting day 15 to 85 and a CD4+ lean in later expanders.

Germline assignment: CDR1 DFQATT and CDR2 SNEGSKA (reference sequence). The CDR3 is 14 residues long. The V and J ends lost 2 bases and 7 bases, in that order; junction bases with no gene match: 7. TCRdb ran MiXCR on the 5' RACE reads and lists one entry per CDR3 protein. The data contain some 210,000 distinct CDR3 sequences, about 10% of them singletons. The chain employs TRBV20-1 and TRBJ2-2; 7 bases match TRBD2. The clonotype comes from a man aged 18-30 years who had mild COVID-19 (a few samples of this study predate the infection). Cell type and time point are not known. The material sequenced was PBMCs or a T cell subset sorted from them (not recorded which). CDR3 loop: CSARLASGYGELFF. CDR3 bases: TGCAGTGCTAGATTGGCTAGCGGATACGGGGAGCTGTTTTTT.